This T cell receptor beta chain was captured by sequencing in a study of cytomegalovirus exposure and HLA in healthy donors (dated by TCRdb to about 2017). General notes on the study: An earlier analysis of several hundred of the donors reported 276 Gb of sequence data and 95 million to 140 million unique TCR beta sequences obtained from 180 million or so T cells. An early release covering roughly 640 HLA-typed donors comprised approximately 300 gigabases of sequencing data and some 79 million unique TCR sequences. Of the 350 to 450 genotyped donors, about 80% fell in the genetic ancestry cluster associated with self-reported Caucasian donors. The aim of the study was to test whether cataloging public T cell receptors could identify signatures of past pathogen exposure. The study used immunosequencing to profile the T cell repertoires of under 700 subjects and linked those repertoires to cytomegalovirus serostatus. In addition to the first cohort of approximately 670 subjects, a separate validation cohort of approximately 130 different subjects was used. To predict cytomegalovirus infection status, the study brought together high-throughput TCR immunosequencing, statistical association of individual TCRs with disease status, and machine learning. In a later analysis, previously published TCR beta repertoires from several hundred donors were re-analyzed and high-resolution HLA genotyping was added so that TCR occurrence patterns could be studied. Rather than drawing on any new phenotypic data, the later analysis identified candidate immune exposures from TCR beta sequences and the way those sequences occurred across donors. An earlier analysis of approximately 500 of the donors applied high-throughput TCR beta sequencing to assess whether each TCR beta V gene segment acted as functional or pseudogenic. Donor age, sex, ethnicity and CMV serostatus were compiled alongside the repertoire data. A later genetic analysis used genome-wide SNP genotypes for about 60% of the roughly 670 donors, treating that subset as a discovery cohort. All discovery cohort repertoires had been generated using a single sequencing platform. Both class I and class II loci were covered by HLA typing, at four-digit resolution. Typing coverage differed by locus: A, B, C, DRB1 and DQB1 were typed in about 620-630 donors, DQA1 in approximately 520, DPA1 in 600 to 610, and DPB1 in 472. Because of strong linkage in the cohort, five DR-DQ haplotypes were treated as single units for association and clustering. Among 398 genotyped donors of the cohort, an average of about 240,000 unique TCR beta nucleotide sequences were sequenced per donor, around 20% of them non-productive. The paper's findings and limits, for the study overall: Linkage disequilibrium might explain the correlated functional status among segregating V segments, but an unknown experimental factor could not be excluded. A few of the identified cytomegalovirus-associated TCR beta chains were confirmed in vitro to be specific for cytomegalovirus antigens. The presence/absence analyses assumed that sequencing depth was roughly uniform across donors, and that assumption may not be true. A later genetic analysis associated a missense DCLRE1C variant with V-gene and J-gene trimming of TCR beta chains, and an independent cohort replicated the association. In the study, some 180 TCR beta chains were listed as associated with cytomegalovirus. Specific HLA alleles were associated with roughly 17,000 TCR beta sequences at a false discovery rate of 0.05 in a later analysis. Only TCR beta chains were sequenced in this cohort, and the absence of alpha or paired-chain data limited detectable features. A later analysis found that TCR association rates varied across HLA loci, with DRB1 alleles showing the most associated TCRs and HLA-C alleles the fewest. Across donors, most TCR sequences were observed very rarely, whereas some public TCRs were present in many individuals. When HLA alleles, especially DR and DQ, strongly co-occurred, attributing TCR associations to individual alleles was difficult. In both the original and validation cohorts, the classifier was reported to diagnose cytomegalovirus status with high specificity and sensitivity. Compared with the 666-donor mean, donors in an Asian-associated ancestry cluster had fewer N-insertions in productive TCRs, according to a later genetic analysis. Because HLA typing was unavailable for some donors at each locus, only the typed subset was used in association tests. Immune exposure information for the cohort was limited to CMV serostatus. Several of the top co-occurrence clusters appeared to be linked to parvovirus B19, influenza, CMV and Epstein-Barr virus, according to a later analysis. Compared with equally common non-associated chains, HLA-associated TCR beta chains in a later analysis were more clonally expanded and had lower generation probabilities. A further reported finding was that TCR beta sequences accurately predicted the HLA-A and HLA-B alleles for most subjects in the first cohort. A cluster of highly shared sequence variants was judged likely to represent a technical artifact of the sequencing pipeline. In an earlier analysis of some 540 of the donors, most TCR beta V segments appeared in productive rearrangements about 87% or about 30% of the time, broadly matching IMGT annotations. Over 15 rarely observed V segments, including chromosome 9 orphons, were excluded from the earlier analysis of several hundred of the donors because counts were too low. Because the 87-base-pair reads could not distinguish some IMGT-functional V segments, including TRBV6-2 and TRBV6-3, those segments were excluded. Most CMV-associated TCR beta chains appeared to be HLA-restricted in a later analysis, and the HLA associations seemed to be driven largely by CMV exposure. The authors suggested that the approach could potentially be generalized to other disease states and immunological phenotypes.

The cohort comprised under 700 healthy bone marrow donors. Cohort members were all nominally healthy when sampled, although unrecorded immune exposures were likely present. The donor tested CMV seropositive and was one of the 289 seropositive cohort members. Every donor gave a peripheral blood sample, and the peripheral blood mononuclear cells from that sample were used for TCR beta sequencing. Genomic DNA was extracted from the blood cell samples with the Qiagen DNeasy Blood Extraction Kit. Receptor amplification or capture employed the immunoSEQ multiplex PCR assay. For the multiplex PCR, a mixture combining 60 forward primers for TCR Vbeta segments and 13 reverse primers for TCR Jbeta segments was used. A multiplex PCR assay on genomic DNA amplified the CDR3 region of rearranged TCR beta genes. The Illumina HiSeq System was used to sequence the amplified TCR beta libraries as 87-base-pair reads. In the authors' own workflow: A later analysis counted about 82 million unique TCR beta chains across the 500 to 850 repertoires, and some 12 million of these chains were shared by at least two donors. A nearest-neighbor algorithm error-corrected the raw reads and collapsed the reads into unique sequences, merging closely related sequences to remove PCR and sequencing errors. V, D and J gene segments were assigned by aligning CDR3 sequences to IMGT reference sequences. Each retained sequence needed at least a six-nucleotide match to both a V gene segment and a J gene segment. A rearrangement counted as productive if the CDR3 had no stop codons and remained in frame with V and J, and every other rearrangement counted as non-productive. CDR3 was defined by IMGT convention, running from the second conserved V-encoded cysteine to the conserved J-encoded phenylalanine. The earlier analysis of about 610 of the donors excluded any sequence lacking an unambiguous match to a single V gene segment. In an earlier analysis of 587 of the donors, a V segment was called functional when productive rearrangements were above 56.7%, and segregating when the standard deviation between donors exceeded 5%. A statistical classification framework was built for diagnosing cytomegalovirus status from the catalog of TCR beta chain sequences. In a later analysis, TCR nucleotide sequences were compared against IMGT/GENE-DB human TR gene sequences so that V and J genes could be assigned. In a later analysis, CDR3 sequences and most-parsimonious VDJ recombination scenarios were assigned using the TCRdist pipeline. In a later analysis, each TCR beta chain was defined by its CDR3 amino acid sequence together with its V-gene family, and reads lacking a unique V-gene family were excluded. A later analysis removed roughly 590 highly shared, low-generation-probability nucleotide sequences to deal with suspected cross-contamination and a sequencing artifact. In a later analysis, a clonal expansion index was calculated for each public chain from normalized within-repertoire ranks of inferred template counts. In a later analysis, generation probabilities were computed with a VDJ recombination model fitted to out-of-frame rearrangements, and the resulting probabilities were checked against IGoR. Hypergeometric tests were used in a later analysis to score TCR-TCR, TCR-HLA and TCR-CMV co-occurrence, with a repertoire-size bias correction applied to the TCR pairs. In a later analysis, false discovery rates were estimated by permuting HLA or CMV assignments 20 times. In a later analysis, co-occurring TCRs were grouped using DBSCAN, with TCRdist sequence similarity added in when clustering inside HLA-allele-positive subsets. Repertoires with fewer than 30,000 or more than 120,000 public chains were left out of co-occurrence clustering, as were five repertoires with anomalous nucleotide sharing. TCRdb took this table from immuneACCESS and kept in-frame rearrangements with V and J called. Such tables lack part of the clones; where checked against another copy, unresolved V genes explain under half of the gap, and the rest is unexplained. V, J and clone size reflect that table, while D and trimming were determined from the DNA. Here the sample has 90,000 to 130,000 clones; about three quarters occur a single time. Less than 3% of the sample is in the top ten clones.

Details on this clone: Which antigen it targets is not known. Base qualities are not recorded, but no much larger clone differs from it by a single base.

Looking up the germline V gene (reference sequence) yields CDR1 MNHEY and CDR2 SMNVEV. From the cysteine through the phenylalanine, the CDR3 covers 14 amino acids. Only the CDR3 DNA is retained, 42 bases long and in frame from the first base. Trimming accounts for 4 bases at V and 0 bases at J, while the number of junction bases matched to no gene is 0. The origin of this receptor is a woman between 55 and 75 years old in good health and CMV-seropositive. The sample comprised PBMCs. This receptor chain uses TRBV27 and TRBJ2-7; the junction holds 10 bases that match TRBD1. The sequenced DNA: TGTGCCAGCAGTTGGACAGGGGGCTCCTACGAGCAGTACTTC. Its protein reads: CASSWTGGSYEQYF.